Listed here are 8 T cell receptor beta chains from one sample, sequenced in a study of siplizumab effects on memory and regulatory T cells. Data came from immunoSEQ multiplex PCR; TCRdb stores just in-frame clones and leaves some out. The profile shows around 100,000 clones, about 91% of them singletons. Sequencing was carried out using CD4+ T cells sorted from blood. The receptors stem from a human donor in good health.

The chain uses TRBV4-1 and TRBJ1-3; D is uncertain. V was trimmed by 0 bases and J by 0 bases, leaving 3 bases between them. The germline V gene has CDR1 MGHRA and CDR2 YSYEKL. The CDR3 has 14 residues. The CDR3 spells CASSQEYSGNTIYF. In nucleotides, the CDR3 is TGCGCCAGCAGCCAAGAGTACTCTGGAAACACCATATATTTT.

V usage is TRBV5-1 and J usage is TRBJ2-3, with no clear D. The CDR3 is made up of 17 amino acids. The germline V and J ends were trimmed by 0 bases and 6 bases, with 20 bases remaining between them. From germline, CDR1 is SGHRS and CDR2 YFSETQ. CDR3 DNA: TGCGCCAGCAGCTTGGCTGGCGGCAGGCGCCCTCCGGATACGCAGTATTTT. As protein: CASSLAGGRRPPDTQYF.

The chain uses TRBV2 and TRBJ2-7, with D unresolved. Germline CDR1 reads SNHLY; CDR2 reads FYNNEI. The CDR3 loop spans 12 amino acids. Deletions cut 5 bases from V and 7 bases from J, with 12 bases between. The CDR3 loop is CASSYLSGEQYF. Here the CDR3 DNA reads TGTGCCAGCAGTTACTTGTCCGGAGAGCAGTACTTC.

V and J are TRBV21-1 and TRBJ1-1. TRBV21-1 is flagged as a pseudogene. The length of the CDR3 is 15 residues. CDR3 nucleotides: TGTGCCAGCAGCAAAGGTCGGACCATTGTCGCTGAAGCTTTCTTT. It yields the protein CASSKGRTIVAEAFF.

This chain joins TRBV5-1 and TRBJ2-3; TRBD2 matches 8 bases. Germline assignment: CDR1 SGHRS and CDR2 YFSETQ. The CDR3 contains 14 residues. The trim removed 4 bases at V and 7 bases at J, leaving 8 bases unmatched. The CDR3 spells CASSPGGGENTQYF. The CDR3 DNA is TGCGCCAGCAGCCCCGGGGGGGGCGAAAATACGCAGTATTTT.

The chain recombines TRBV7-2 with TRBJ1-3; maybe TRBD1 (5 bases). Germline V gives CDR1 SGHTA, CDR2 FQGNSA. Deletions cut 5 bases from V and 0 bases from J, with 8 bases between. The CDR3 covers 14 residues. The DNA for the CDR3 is TGTGCCAGCAGCACAGGACACTCTGGAAACACCATATATTTT. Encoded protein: CASSTGHSGNTIYF.

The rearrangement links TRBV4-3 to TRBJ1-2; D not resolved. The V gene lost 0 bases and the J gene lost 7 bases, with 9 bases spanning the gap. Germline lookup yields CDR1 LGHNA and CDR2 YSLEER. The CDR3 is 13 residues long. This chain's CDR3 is CASSQEGRGGYTF. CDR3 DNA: TGCGCCAGCAGCCAAGAAGGGCGGGGTGGCTACACCTTC.

The CDR3 sequence is CASRGQGVSNEQFF. Here the CDR3 DNA reads TGTGCCAGCCGCGGGCAGGGGGTCTCCAATGAGCAGTTCTTC. The chain recombines TRBV6-1 with TRBJ2-1; TRBD1 aligns across 7 bases. The CDR3 runs 14 residues. Germline assignment: CDR1 MNHNS and CDR2 SASEGT. Trimming cost V 8 bases and J 6 bases; bases outside gene matches: 10.